Each of the 19 T cell receptor beta chains below was sequenced from the same sample in a study of T cells in women clearing cervical HPV infection. Sequencing was performed with immunoSEQ multiplex PCR; in TCRdb, only in-frame clones are kept and a portion is missing. The sample includes 20,000 to 25,000 clones. The sample was blood buffy coat. The receptors were sampled from a woman between 18 and 70 years old with a cervical HPV16 infection that either progressed to CIN3+ or cleared (not recorded which).

Concerning this clone itself: The read comes to an end 3 residues before the CDR3 does, leaving the germline J gene to fill in the end. This chain uses TRBV7-8 with TRBJ2-1; a weak D match, TRBD2 (6 bases). Deletions cut 5 bases from V and 8 bases from J, with 22 bases between. CDR1 and CDR2 from the germline V gene are SGHVS and FQNEAQ. The length of the CDR3 is 16 residues. CDR3 bases read: TGTGCCAGCAGCCCAGGGTGGACCCTCGGCGGGGATGAG. It translates to CASSPGWTLGGDE. The whole CDR3 sequence reads CASSPGWTLGGDEQFF.

Worth noting for this clone: The sequenced fragment ends 3 residues before the CDR3 boundary, so the rest is inferred from the germline J gene. This sequence joins TRBV7-8 and TRBJ2-1; 8 bases line up with TRBD2. The CDR3 runs to 18 residues. Losses at the gene ends were 8 bases for V and 0 bases for J; bases not matched to a gene: 15. From germline, CDR1 is SGHVS and CDR2 FQNEAQ. CDR3 amino acids: CASPSTGGVTSSYNEQFF. The sequenced CDR3 bases are TGTGCCAGCCCCTCCACGGGGGGGGTAACGAGCTCCTACAATGAG.

Points on this clone: The read falls 3 residues short of the CDR3 end, and the missing part is taken from the germline J gene. This sequence joins TRBV20-1 and TRBJ2-7; D is perhaps TRBD1 (6 bases). The germline V gene has CDR1 DFQATT and CDR2 SNEGSKA (reference sequence). V dropped 2 bases and J dropped 4 bases, with 15 bases sitting between them. The CDR3 length is 14 residues. Partial CDR3 DNA: TGCAGTGCTAGAATGGGGGCGAGGGGTTACGAG. Translation: CSARMGARGYE. The full CDR3 protein is CSARMGARGYEQYF.

Turning to this clone: The CDR3 end lies 3 residues beyond the end of the read and is filled in from the germline J gene. This rearrangement joins TRBV7-3 to TRBJ2-1, with 7 positions matching TRBD2. Germline V gene lookup returns CDR1 SGHTA and CDR2 FQGTGA. The CDR3 spans 15 residues. With V trimmed by 1 base and J by 2 bases, 2 bases remained unmatched. Incomplete CDR3 DNA: TGTGCCAGCAGCTTAATAGGGACTACCTACAATGAG. Translating gives CASSLIGTTYNE. The CDR3, in full, reads CASSLIGTTYNEQFF.

The DNA read from the CDR3 is TGTGCCAGCAGCCAGACAGGGGGGAGTAGGGGCGAG. The encoded protein is CASSQTGGSRGE. The whole CDR3 region reads CASSQTGGSRGEQYF. This chain links TRBV7-6 with TRBJ2-7; 9 bases are a match to TRBD1. The CDR3 end is not reached by the read, which stops 3 residues before it; the germline J gene fills it in. Germline values: CDR1 SGHVS, CDR2 FNYEAQ. The junction had 11 bases not matched to a gene; V was cut back by 5 bases and J by 6 bases. The CDR3 sequence is 15 residues long.

Points on this clone: Coverage ceases 3 residues before the CDR3 finishes, and the germline J gene fills in the end. The V call is TRBV30, the J call TRBJ1-3; a possible D gene is TRBD1 (5 bases). Trimming shortened V by 4 bases and J by 4 bases, and 11 bases separated the two germline ends. Germline CDR1 is GTSNPN and CDR2 is SVGIG (reference sequence). The CDR3 sequence is 13 residues long. CDR3 in amino acids: CAWTREPGNTIYF. CDR3 bases read: TGTGCCTGGACCAGGGAACCCGGAAACACC.

In regard to this clone: The observed sequence ends 3 residues before the CDR3 terminus, with the missing tail filled in from the germline J gene. V is TRBV7-6 and J is TRBJ2-2; a weak D match, TRBD2 (6 bases). Germline loops: CDR1 SGHVS, CDR2 FNYEAQ. This CDR3 has 14 residues. V dropped 5 bases and J dropped 7 bases, with 14 bases sitting between them. The CDR3 reads CASSPPTGVGELFF. CDR3 DNA (partial): TGTGCCAGCAGCCCGCCGACGGGGGTCGGGGAG.

Turning to this clone: Read data end 3 residues before the CDR3 end; the end is taken from the germline J gene. This rearrangement joins TRBV2 to TRBJ2-1; 10 bases are shared with TRBD1. The CDR3 consists of 14 residues. The V gene end was trimmed by 5 bases and the J gene end by 8 bases; junction bases not matched to a gene: 6. CDR1 and CDR2 (germline): SNHLY, FYNNEI. Partial CDR3 DNA: TGTGCCAGCAGTTCGGGACAGGGGCGGGATGAG. Translated, it gives CASSSGQGRDE. The full CDR3 protein is CASSSGQGRDEQFF.

Details on this clone: The CDR3 goes on 3 residues after the read ends, and that part is filled in from the germline J gene. The chain combines TRBV7-2 with TRBJ2-5; the D is unclear. CDR3 length: 13 amino acids. V dropped 5 bases and J dropped 0 bases, with 7 bases sitting between them. Germline CDR1 reads SGHTA; CDR2 reads FQGNSA. The CDR3 DNA, read in part, is TGTGCCAGCAGCCCCCCCAACCAAGAGACC. Translating gives CASSPPNQET. The CDR3, in full, reads CASSPPNQETQYF.

Worth noting for this clone: The sequence runs out 3 residues before the end of the CDR3; the remainder is reconstructed from the germline J gene. The gene calls are TRBV6-4 and TRBJ2-3; unclear D gene. Germline V gene lookup returns CDR1 MRHNA and CDR2 SNTAGT. There are 13 residues in the CDR3. V shed 3 bases and J shed 3 bases, with 7 bases lying between them. This chain's CDR3 is CASSDLATDTQYF. Partial CDR3 DNA: TGTGCCAGCAGTGATCTGGCTACAGATACG.

As to this clone: The read terminates 3 residues ahead of where the CDR3 ends, so the germline J gene completes it. The genes are TRBV5-6 and TRBJ2-3; D gene ambiguous. Trimming shortened V by 6 bases and J by 8 bases, and 16 bases separated the two germline ends. Germline V lookup: CDR1 SGHDT, CDR2 YYEEEE. CDR3 length: 13 residues. The sequenced CDR3 bases are TGTGCCAGCACCAATCTAGGAACTCCTACG. Translation: CASTNLGTPT. Given in full, the CDR3 is CASTNLGTPTQYF.

Note on this clone: The missing CDR3 end, 3 residues past where the read stops, is filled in from the germline J gene. The chain combines TRBV18 with TRBJ2-2; no clear D gene. V dropped 0 bases and J dropped 3 bases, with 5 bases sitting between them. The germline CDR1 and CDR2 sequences are KGHSH and LQKENI. CDR3 length: 14 residues. The CDR3 loop reads CASSPPPDTGELFF. The sequenced part of the CDR3 DNA is TGTGCCAGCTCACCACCACCGGACACCGGGGAG. Supplemented by reference TRBV18 and TRBJ2-2, the full variable domain reads NAGVMQNPRHLVRRRGQEARLRCSPMKGHSHVYWYRQLPEEGLKFMVYLQKENIIDESGMPKERFSAEFPKEGPSILRIQQVVRGDSAAYFCASSPPPDTGELFFGEGSRLTVL.

Points on this clone: The missing CDR3 end, 3 residues past where the read stops, is filled in from the germline J gene. The chain combines TRBV2 with TRBJ2-1; no clear D. Deletions cut 4 bases from V and 5 bases from J, with 3 bases between. The CDR3 length is 11 residues. Germline CDR1 and CDR2: SNHLY and FYNNEI. The part of the CDR3 DNA that was read is TGTGCCAGCAGTGCAAACAATGAG. The encoded protein is CASSANNE. The whole CDR3 sequence reads CASSANNEQFF.

As regards this clone: The CDR3 end is not reached by the read, which stops 3 residues before it; the germline J gene fills it in. This sequence joins TRBV20-1 and TRBJ1-4; 10 bases are a match to TRBD1. The CDR3 is 14 amino acids. V lost 3 bases, J lost 4 bases, and 2 bases stayed unmatched. Germline V gene sequence: CDR1 DFQATT, CDR2 SNEGSKA (reference sequence). CDR3 residues: CSARDRGNNEKLFF. CDR3 bases read: TGCAGTGCTAGGGACAGGGGGAATAATGAAAAA.

Of note for this clone: The read gets to within 3 residues of the CDR3 end, and the germline J gene fills in the rest. V usage is TRBV11-2 and J usage is TRBJ2-5, with D perhaps TRBD2 (5 bases). Germline-derived CDR1 and CDR2 are SGHAT and FQNNGV. Trimming took 1 base from V and 4 from J, leaving 13 bases between them. CDR3 length equals 15 residues. Here the CDR3 reads CASSLGLARPETQYF. The sequenced CDR3 bases are TGTGCCAGCAGCTTAGGGCTAGCCCGTCCAGAGACC.

Comments on this clone: With the read ending 3 residues before the CDR3 end, the germline J gene is used to fill in that end. The chain combines TRBV2 with TRBJ1-2; D is uncertain. The CDR3 contains 11 residues. The V end was cut by 6 bases, the J end by 7 bases, with 9 bases between. Germline V CDR1 and CDR2: SNHLY, FYNNEI. The sequenced CDR3 bases are TGTGCCAGCAGGTATGGCCCTGGC. This sequence encodes CASRYGPG. The whole CDR3 sequence is CASRYGPGYTF.

Worth noting for this clone: The observed sequence ends 3 residues before the CDR3 terminus, with the missing tail filled in from the germline J gene. The V and J genes are TRBV18 and TRBJ1-2; 10 bases agree with TRBD1. Germline V lookup: CDR1 KGHSH, CDR2 LQKENI. The CDR3 is 11 residues long. The CDR3 is CASSGQGHYTF. Incomplete CDR3 DNA: TGTGCCAGCTCGGGACAGGGGCAC. The variable domain in full, with the rest retrieved from reference TRBV18 and TRBJ1-2, is NAGVMQNPRHLVRRRGQEARLRCSPMKGHSHVYWYRQLPEEGLKFMVYLQKENIIDESGMPKERFSAEFPKEGPSILRIQQVVRGDSAAYFCASSGQGHYTFGSGTRLTVV.

Turning to this clone: The sequenced fragment ends 3 residues before the CDR3 boundary, so the rest is inferred from the germline J gene. The chain joins TRBV18 to TRBJ2-4, with D unclear. Per the germline V gene, CDR1 is KGHSH and CDR2 is LQKENI. The length of the CDR3 is 12 residues. The CDR3 sequence is CASSPVNYGQYF. CDR3 DNA (partial): TGTGCCAGCTCACCAGTCAACTATGGT.

The chain's CDR3 is CASRVIGQGATGYTF. CDR3 DNA, as far as it was read: TGTGCCAGCAGGGTTATAGGACAGGGGGCAACTGGC. The J gene is TRBJ1-2, the V gene TRBV11-3; 11 nucleotides match TRBD1. The read ends 3 residues early relative to the CDR3; the germline J gene fills the gap. The CDR3 consists of 15 residues. V shed 6 bases and J 7 bases; nucleotides not matched to a gene: 10. Germline CDR1 is SGHNT and CDR2 is YENEEA. Filled out from reference TRBV11-3 and TRBJ1-2, the complete variable domain reads EAGVVQSPRYKIIEKKQPVAFWCNPISGHNTLYWYLQNLGQGPELLIRYENEEAVDDSQLPKDRFSAERLKGVDSTLKIQPAELGDSAVYLCASRVIGQGATGYTFGSGTRLTVV.